These 29 T cell receptor beta chains originate from one sample sequenced in a study of graft-versus-host responses after intestinal transplantation. Their cognate antigens are unknown. TCRdb's table, derived via immunoSEQ multiplex PCR, lists solely in-frame clones and lacks some. The table includes about 96,000 clones, about 90% detected once. The sample consisted of unstimulated CD4+ T cells sorted from spleen or lymph node cells, taken before intestinal transplant. The source of these receptors is a human donor who received an intestinal transplant.

V gene TRBV5-1 combines with J gene TRBJ2-3; 14 bases fit TRBD2. The J segment lost 6 bases and the V segment lost 4 bases, leaving 4 bases of the junction unmatched. This CDR3 is 15 amino acids long. From germline, CDR1 is SGHRS and CDR2 YFSETQ. CDR3 DNA: TGCGCCAGCAGCGGGGGACTAGCGGGGGCTGATACGCAGTATTTT. Protein product: CASSGGLAGADTQYF.

V and J are TRBV21-1 and TRBJ1-1; TRBD1, the D gene given by the table, was not confirmed from the DNA. TRBV21-1 corresponds to a pseudogene. This CDR3 is built from 18 residues. The CDR3 DNA reads as TGTGCCAGCAGCAAAAGGTACGAGACAGCGTCAGGGAACACTGAAGCTTTCTTT. Translating gives CASSKRYETASGNTEAFF.

The chain recombines TRBV30 with TRBJ1-2, with D tentatively TRBD1 (5 bases). Trimming removed 5 bases at V and 4 bases at J, with 17 bases between. CDR3 length equals 14 residues. Per germline, CDR1 GTSNPN and CDR2 SVGIG (reference sequence). CDR3: CAWGGQGLVYGYTF. CDR3 nucleotides: TGTGCCTGGGGTGGGCAGGGATTGGTCTATGGCTACACCTTC.

The chain uses TRBV5-1 and TRBJ1-2; no definite D call. This CDR3 is built from 13 residues. Deletions cut 2 bases from V and 3 bases from J, with 8 bases between. CDR1 is SGHRS, CDR2 YFSETQ, per germline. CDR3 coding DNA: TGCGCCAGCAGCTTCGGTCCGTACTATGGCTACACCTTC. Protein: CASSFGPYYGYTF.

The chain links TRBV11-2 to TRBJ2-7; a possible D gene is TRBD1 (5 bases). CDR3 length: 13 amino acids. V was trimmed by 3 bases and J by 3 bases, leaving 9 bases between them. Germline V CDR1 and CDR2: SGHAT, FQNNGV. CDR3 nucleotide sequence: TGTGCCAGCAGCTTCGATCAGGGCTACGAGCAGTACTTC. Protein: CASSFDQGYEQYF.

The chain has TRBV5-1 and TRBJ1-1; 12 bases are a match to TRBD1. The CDR3 loop spans 18 amino acids. Germline CDR1 SGHRS, CDR2 YFSETQ. The J segment lost 2 bases and the V segment lost 2 bases, leaving 10 bases of the junction unmatched. The CDR3 DNA follows: TGCGCCAGCAGCTTATACTCCGGGACAGGGGGCGATAACACTGAAGCTTTCTTT. This sequence encodes CASSLYSGTGGDNTEAFF.

This rearrangement joins TRBV5-1 to TRBJ1-4, with TRBD1 matching 7 bases. The CDR3 extends over 18 amino acids. Germline CDR1 and CDR2: SGHRS and YFSETQ. J was trimmed by 0 bases and V by 5 bases; bases with no gene match: 13. The CDR3, as DNA: TGCGCCAGCAGAGAACTGGACTCGGGACAGCCAACTAATGAAAAACTGTTTTTT. Residues: CASRELDSGQPTNEKLFF.

The chain recombines TRBV15 with TRBJ2-1; 10 bases are shared with TRBD2. The trim removed 2 bases at V and 6 bases at J, leaving 7 bases unmatched. The CDR3 is 16 residues long. Germline V gene lookup returns CDR1 LNHNV and CDR2 YYDKDF (reference sequence). Written as DNA, the CDR3 is TGTGCCACCAGCAGAAAACTAGCGGGGACCCTCAATGAGCAGTTCTTC. This codes for CATSRKLAGTLNEQFF.

The CDR3 sequence is CASRTDLYYEQYF. As DNA, the CDR3 is TGTGCCAGTAGGACAGATCTATACTACGAGCAGTACTTC. The chain is built from TRBV6-1 and TRBJ2-7, with D possibly TRBD1 on 6 matching bases. V was shortened by 9 bases and J by 3 bases, with 15 bases between the two germline ends. Per germline, CDR1 MNHNS and CDR2 SASEGT. This CDR3 has 13 amino acids.

The rearrangement joins TRBV20-1 to TRBJ1-1, with no clear D. Germline assignment: CDR1 DFQATT and CDR2 SNEGSKA (reference sequence). The germline V and J ends were trimmed by 6 bases and 4 bases, with 9 bases remaining between them. There are 11 residues in the CDR3. The CDR3 sequence is CSAGGGTEAFF. CDR3 nucleotide sequence: TGCAGTGCCGGCGGCGGCACTGAAGCTTTCTTT.

The gene calls are TRBV30 and TRBJ2-7; 7 bases agree with TRBD1. Unmatched junction bases numbered 12, after V lost 2 bases and J lost 2 bases. The length of the CDR3 is 16 residues. Germline V gives CDR1 GTSNPN, CDR2 SVGIG (reference sequence). CDR3 coding DNA: TGTGCCTGGAGTTGGATTAAACACAGGGGAGCCTACGAGCAGTACTTC. It codes for CAWSWIKHRGAYEQYF.

J is TRBJ2-7 and V is TRBV2; TRBD1 might be the D (6 bases). CDR3 size: 17 residues. Germline V gives CDR1 SNHLY, CDR2 FYNNEI. V was cut by 4 bases and J by 4 bases, with 23 bases left in between. The CDR3 here is CASSAGQGAISIYEQYF. The CDR3 coding sequence is TGTGCCAGCAGTGCGGGACAAGGAGCAATCTCGATTTACGAGCAGTACTTC.

The genes are TRBV18 and TRBJ2-7, with 8 bases that match TRBD2. The junction had 8 bases not matched to a gene; V was cut back by 3 bases and J by 1 base. Germline V gives CDR1 KGHSH, CDR2 LQKENI. The CDR3 runs 16 residues. The DNA of the CDR3 is TGTGCCAGCTCACCCGGAACGGGGGGGCGGTCCTACGAGCAGTACTTC. Its translation is CASSPGTGGRSYEQYF.

This clone came up once. This chain uses TRBV9 with TRBJ2-1, with 10 bases identical to TRBD2. The CDR3 has 15 residues. Germline V CDR1 and CDR2: SGDLS, YYNGEE. J lost 7 bases, V lost 2 bases, and 6 bases had no gene match. CDR3 sequence: CASSVLAGDRNEQFF. Written as DNA, the CDR3 is TGTGCCAGCAGCGTGCTAGCGGGAGATAGAAATGAGCAGTTCTTC.

The chain couples TRBV6-1 to TRBJ1-6, with TRBD1 matching 8 bases. J gave up 3 bases and V 6 bases, and 4 bases lay outside the gene matches. CDR3 size: 15 residues. Germline lookup yields CDR1 MNHNS and CDR2 SASEGT. CDR3 bases: TGTGCCAGCAGGCAGGGGGCGGTCTATAATTCACCCCTCCACTTT. Translation gives CASRQGAVYNSPLHF.

The chain links TRBV5-1 to TRBJ2-1; 11 positions agree with TRBD1. Trimming cost V 0 bases and J 6 bases; bases outside gene matches: 2. CDR3 size: 15 residues. Germline V CDR1 and CDR2: SGHRS, YFSETQ. The CDR3 nucleotides are TGCGCCAGCAGCTTGGCCGGGACAGGGGGCAATGAGCAGTTCTTC. It yields the protein CASSLAGTGGNEQFF.

The chain uses TRBV11-2 and TRBJ2-3; D may be TRBD1 (7 bases). This CDR3 comprises 16 residues. The ends were cut back, 10 bases at V and 4 bases at J, with 24 bases in the middle. CDR1 is SGHAT, CDR2 FQNNGV, per germline. The CDR3 DNA sequence: TGTGCCACGACCAGGGGGGTCAGGGGAGAGGCAGATACGCAGTATTTT. Protein sequence: CATTRGVRGEADTQYF.

The CDR3 nucleotides are TGCAGCGTAAAGGACAGGTTGTTCGCCTACGAGCAGTACTTC. Its protein is CSVKDRLFAYEQYF. This chain uses TRBV29-1 with TRBJ2-7; 7 bases map to TRBD1. With 6 bases clipped from V and 2 bases from J, the junction kept 10 bases outside the gene matches. Germline V gene sequence: CDR1 SQVTM, CDR2 ANQGSEA. The CDR3 consists of 14 residues.

The chain combines TRBV11-1 with TRBJ2-5; 9 nucleotides align to TRBD1. Germline V gives CDR1 SGHAT, CDR2 FQDESV (reference sequence). With 5 bases clipped from V and 1 base from J, the junction kept 2 bases outside the gene matches. The CDR3 is 14 amino acids. Here the CDR3 reads CASSPDRGQETQYF. The CDR3 nucleotides read TGTGCCAGCAGCCCGGACAGGGGCCAAGAGACCCAGTACTTC.

This clone appeared a single time. The V call is TRBV27, the J call TRBJ2-7, with 8 bases identical to TRBD2. Trimming removed 0 bases from V and 7 bases from J; junction bases left unmatched: 8. The CDR3 length is 15 residues. CDR1 is MNHEY, CDR2 SMNVEV, per germline (reference sequence). The CDR3 nucleotides read TGTGCCAGCAGTTTATCGACTAGCGCACCGGGGGAGCAGTACTTC. Translated, it gives CASSLSTSAPGEQYF.

The chain employs TRBV5-4 and TRBJ2-1; TRBD2 matches 9 bases. CDR1 SGHNT and CDR2 YYREEE come from the germline V gene (reference sequence). Trimming took 2 bases from V and 3 from J; bases not matched to a gene: 6. This CDR3 is built from 16 residues. CDR3 sequence: CASSFGGLAGYNEQFF. The CDR3 DNA sequence: TGTGCCAGCAGCTTTGGGGGACTAGCAGGCTACAATGAGCAGTTCTTC.

This clone was observed once. This chain connects TRBV5-6 to TRBJ1-6, with D perhaps TRBD1 (6 bases). V was cut by 2 bases and J by 10 bases, with 10 bases left in between. This CDR3 region has 13 residues. Germline CDR1 and CDR2: SGHDT and YYEEEE. The CDR3 nucleotides read TGTGCCAGCAGCTTACGTAGGGGGTCACCCCTCCACTTT. This codes for CASSLRRGSPLHF.

This rearrangement joins TRBV11-3 to TRBJ1-4, with D perhaps TRBD1 (5 bases). This CDR3 is 15 amino acids long. The V gene's germline CDR1 is SGHNT and CDR2 YENEEA. The V end was cut by 0 bases, the J end by 8 bases, with 13 bases between. CDR3 sequence: CASSLEAGPREKLFF. The CDR3 coding sequence is TGTGCCAGCAGCTTAGAGGCGGGACCTAGAGAAAAACTGTTTTTT.

This clone was recorded once. J is TRBJ1-1 and V is TRBV5-4; the D gene is possibly TRBD1 (5 bases). With 0 bases removed from V and 0 bases from J, the gap between germline ends came to 9 bases. There are 15 residues in the CDR3. Germline CDR1 SGHNT, CDR2 YYREEE (reference sequence). The CDR3 DNA sequence: TGTGCCAGCAGCTTGGACAGGCTGTTGAACACTGAAGCTTTCTTT. It encodes CASSLDRLLNTEAFF.

This clone was detected only once. V and J are TRBV4-2 and TRBJ1-2; TRBD1 might be the D (5 bases). V lost 3 bases, J lost 3 bases, and 14 bases lay in between. The CDR3 totals 15 residues. Germline lookup yields CDR1 LGHNA and CDR2 YNFKEQ. The DNA for the CDR3 is TGTGCCAGCAGCCACCAGGGTGGCTGGGACTATGGCTACACCTTC. As protein: CASSHQGGWDYGYTF.

The chain joins TRBV5-8 to TRBJ2-2; tentative D call: TRBD2 (6 bases). Germline V gene lookup returns CDR1 SGHTS and CDR2 YDEGEE. CDR3 length: 15 residues. The ends were cut back, 1 base at V and 8 bases at J, with 15 bases in the middle. The CDR3 DNA follows: TGTGCCAGCAGCTTGCTCCAGACTAGGGTGGGGGAGCTGTTTTTT. This encodes CASSLLQTRVGELFF.

V gene TRBV19 combines with J gene TRBJ2-2; weak D call: TRBD1 (6 bases). The germline CDR1 and CDR2 sequences are LNHDA and SQIVND (reference sequence). There are 15 residues in the CDR3. Trimming took 6 bases from V and 2 from J, leaving 13 bases between them. The CDR3 nucleotides read TGTGCCAGTAGAGTGGGGGCCGTCAACACCGGGGAGCTGTTTTTT. It specifies CASRVGAVNTGELFF.

The chain uses TRBV7-9 and TRBJ2-5; the match to TRBD1 covers 7 bases. Unmatched junction bases numbered 7, after V lost 6 bases and J lost 3 bases. CDR3 size: 14 residues. CDR1 and CDR2 from the germline V gene are SEHNR and FQNEAQ (reference sequence). In DNA, the CDR3 is TGTGCCAGCAGTCATACCGGGACAGAAGAGACCCAGTACTTC. Its translation: CASSHTGTEETQYF.

The chain couples TRBV7-9 to TRBJ1-2, with 9 nucleotides matching TRBD1. CDR1 is SEHNR, CDR2 FQNEAQ, per germline (reference sequence). V dropped 4 bases and J dropped 8; count of bases not matched to a gene: 8. The CDR3 runs to 14 residues. The CDR3 loop reads CASSSPDRGDGYTF. The CDR3 nucleotides read TGTGCCAGCAGCTCCCCGGACAGGGGAGACGGCTACACCTTC.